This is a list of T cell receptor beta chains from one sample in a study of chemoradiotherapy in HPV16-positive cancers. TCRdb's copy holds only in-frame clones and misses some; the assay was immunoSEQ multiplex PCR. In the table there are tens of thousands of clones, about 80% of which are singletons. The material sequenced was blood, taken from a patient who underwent chemoradiotherapy. The receptors originated from a human donor with HPV-associated anogenital cancer. CDR3s include the opening cysteine and the closing phenylalanine or tryptophan. Each record gives: V gene, J gene, D gene, clone size, CDR3 DNA, CDR3 protein. The D gene is left open where the match is weak. A row's size may be missing; if present it is once, few, many or a size class.

>TRBV5-1|TRBJ2-2|NA|NA
TGCGCCAGTCAGACAGGCGCGAACACCGGGGAGCTGTTTTTT
CASQTGANTGELFF
>TRBV6-5|TRBJ2-2|TRBD2|once
TGTGCCAGCAGACCTTCTAGCGGGGGGGCCGGGGAGCTGTTTTTT
CASRPSSGGAGELFF
>TRBV6-1|TRBJ1-4|NA|few
TGTGCCAGCAGTGGCGGTCAGGTATCAACTAATGAAAAACTGTTTTTT
CASSGGQVSTNEKLFF
>TRBV5-6|TRBJ2-5|NA|NA
TGTGCCACCACCGTCCGGGTCCAAGAGACCCAGTACTTC
CATTVRVQETQYF
>TRBV9|TRBJ1-5|NA|NA
TGTGCCAGCAGCTCAGCCGGGGGACGGGAAGATCAGCCCCAGCATTTT
CASSSAGGREDQPQHF
>TRBV7-2|TRBJ1-2|NA|NA
TGTGCCAGCAGCTTACTTCAGATAAACTATGGCTACACCTTC
CASSLLQINYGYTF
>TRBV7-3|TRBJ2-3|TRBD2|few
TGTGCCAGCAGCCGGGGGGGCTCCACAGATACGCAGTATTTT
CASSRGGSTDTQYF
>TRBV7-2|TRBJ1-1|NA|few
TGTGCCAGCAGCTTAATGGCGTATACGGCTGAAGCTTTCTTT
CASSLMAYTAEAFF
>TRBV9|TRBJ1-1|NA|few
TGTGCCAGCAGCGTAGTGGGGACTGGGGCCCTGAACACTGAAGCTTTCTTT
CASSVVGTGALNTEAFF
>TRBV7-7|TRBJ1-1|NA|NA
TGTGCCAGCAGCTTCCCGAGACGGAGGAGGGCTGAAGCTTTCTTT
CASSFPRRRRAEAFF
>TRBV28|TRBJ2-7|NA|few
TGTGCCAGCAGTTTTGGGGTTTACGAGCAGTACTTC
CASSFGVYEQYF
>TRBV2|TRBJ2-7|NA|NA
TGTGCCAGCGAGGAGGGGGCGGCCGAGCAGTACTTC
CASEEGAAEQYF
>TRBV28|TRBJ2-2|NA|NA
TGTGCCAGCACTAGAAGGGGGGACACCGGGGAGCTGTTTTTT
CASTRRGDTGELFF
>TRBV14|TRBJ1-4|NA|NA
TGTGCCAGCAGCCAAAACGACAGAAAACTGTTTTTT
CASSQNDRKLFF
>TRBV5-4|TRBJ2-2|NA|NA
TGTGCCAGCAGCTTGGGTCCCTGGCTGGACACCGGGGAGCTGTTTTTT
CASSLGPWLDTGELFF
>TRBV5-1|TRBJ2-5|NA|NA
TGCGCCAGCAGGGAGCTTATAGGAGGGGAAGAGACCCAGTACTTC
CASRELIGGEETQYF
>TRBV7-8|TRBJ1-3|NA|NA
TGTGCCAGCAGCCGGGGGAGCTCTGGAAACACCATATATTTT
CASSRGSSGNTIYF
>TRBV5-6|TRBJ2-4|NA|few
TGTGCCAGCAGCCGAACCCTGGTCAAAAACATTCAGTACTTC
CASSRTLVKNIQYF
>TRBV2|TRBJ2-7|NA|NA
TGTGCCAGCGGGGGCCGGGGCGTCTACGAGCAGTACTTC
CASGGRGVYEQYF
>TRBV6-5|TRBJ2-7|NA|NA
TGTGCCAGCAGTTACTCTGGCGGCAAATCCTACGAGCAGTACTTC
CASSYSGGKSYEQYF
>TRBV5-6|TRBJ1-5|NA|NA
TGTGCCAGCAGCCGGGGGGGTCATAGCAATCAGCCCCAGCATTTT
CASSRGGHSNQPQHF
>TRBV7-9|TRBJ1-1|NA|few
TGTGCCAGCAGCTGGCCAGGGTGGGACACTGAAGCTTTCTTT
CASSWPGWDTEAFF
>TRBV5-6|TRBJ1-2|NA|NA
TGTGCCAGCAGCTTGGCCTTAGGGCAGGCGAACTATGGCTACACCTTC
CASSLALGQANYGYTF
>TRBV7-2|TRBJ1-4|TRBD1|NA
TGTGCCAGCAGCCCGGGACAGGGGCATGAAAAACTGTTTTTT
CASSPGQGHEKLFF